This TCR beta chain originates from a study of blood T cells in healthy people across ages. Study-wide findings and caveats: Diversity of TCR beta correlated strongly with naive T cell percentage. The recorded TCR beta diversity per million T cells decreased in a roughly linear manner with age.

A second PCR of 7 to 11 cycles used a sample-barcoded 5' primer and a J-beta primer mix. A template-switch adaptor that had 12 random nucleotides put a tag on each cDNA molecule. TCRdb re-derived calls from the 5' RACE reads in MiXCR, one entry per CDR3 protein. Of roughly 1.6 million distinct CDR3 sequences listed, about 31% are singletons. The V end was cut by 4 bases, the J end by 1 base, with 13 bases between. In germline, CDR1 is MDHEN, CDR2 SYDVKM. The CDR3 is 15 residues long. Comment on this clonotype: The antigen remains unidentified.

V usage is TRBV28 and J usage is TRBJ1-1; D is possibly TRBD1 (5 bases). Sequenced input: blood. This TCR came from a woman in her 30s in good health. Here the CDR3 DNA reads TGTGCCAGCAGTTATCCGACAGTGCGGAACACTGAAGCTTTCTTT. This encodes CASSYPTVRNTEAFF.